This is a list of T cell receptor beta chains from one sample in a study of patients and donors after allogeneic stem cell transplantation. TCRdb independently ran MiXCR on the RT-PCR reads; one entry per CDR3 protein. This table holds about 960,000 distinct CDR3 sequences, approximately 18% found once. Sequencing input: blood, either unsorted or a sorted T cell fraction (not recorded which). These receptors were obtained from a human donor who was either an allogeneic HSCT recipient or a stem cell or donor lymphocyte infusion donor (not recorded which). It is not recorded whose cells these are; they may come from a transplant donor. The CDR3 runs from the conserved cysteine through the conserved F or W. The order of the fields is J gene, V gene, clone size, D gene, CDR3 protein, CDR3 DNA. The D gene is left open where the match is weak. Size is omitted from some rows. Given values are once, few, many or a class for expanded clones.

J gene: TRBJ2-7
V gene: TRBV7-6
clone size: .
D gene: .
CDR3 protein: CASSSGAASYEQYF
CDR3 DNA: TGTGCCAGCAGCTCGGGGGCAGCCTCCTACGAGCAGTACTTC

J gene: TRBJ2-7
V gene: TRBV29-1
clone size: many
D gene: TRBD1
CDR3 protein: CSVEGMRTGRPYEQYF
CDR3 DNA: TGCAGCGTTGAAGGTATGAGGACAGGGAGGCCCTACGAGCAGTACTTC

J gene: TRBJ1-1
V gene: TRBV6-1
clone size: few
D gene: .
CDR3 protein: CASSRYPPAPPTEAFF
CDR3 DNA: TGTGCCAGCAGCCGATACCCTCCGGCTCCACCTACTGAAGCTTTCTTT

J gene: TRBJ1-5
V gene: TRBV19
clone size: .
D gene: .
CDR3 protein: CASSINSVRWPQHF
CDR3 DNA: TGTGCCAGTAGTATTAACAGTGTTAGGTGGCCCCAGCATTTT

J gene: TRBJ2-2
V gene: TRBV12-3/TRBV12-4
clone size: many
D gene: .
CDR3 protein: CASRPSLWQGNTGELFF
CDR3 DNA: TGTGCCAGCAGACCCAGCTTGTGGCAGGGAAACACCGGGGAGCTGTTTTTT

J gene: TRBJ1-2
V gene: TRBV2
clone size: few
D gene: .
CDR3 protein: CASSEALLVGTYGYTF
CDR3 DNA: TGTGCCAGCAGTGAAGCGCTTCTTGTCGGAACCTATGGCTACACCTTC

J gene: TRBJ2-1
V gene: TRBV14
clone size: few
D gene: .
CDR3 protein: CASSQGVINEQFF
CDR3 DNA: TGTGCCAGCAGCCAAGGCGTAATCAATGAGCAGTTCTTC

J gene: TRBJ2-3
V gene: TRBV27
clone size: .
D gene: TRBD1
CDR3 protein: CASSSDRGLKDTQYF
CDR3 DNA: TGTGCCAGCAGTTCAGACAGGGGCTTGAAGGATACGCAGTATTTT

J gene: TRBJ1-1
V gene: TRBV7-8
clone size: few
D gene: .
CDR3 protein: CASSLEGQWTEAFF
CDR3 DNA: TGTGCCAGCAGCTTAGAAGGGCAGTGGACTGAAGCTTTCTTT

J gene: TRBJ1-2
V gene: TRBV7-9
clone size: .
D gene: .
CDR3 protein: CASSLVKGSPHYGYTF
CDR3 DNA: TGTGCCAGCAGCTTAGTCAAAGGCAGCCCGCACTATGGCTACACCTTC